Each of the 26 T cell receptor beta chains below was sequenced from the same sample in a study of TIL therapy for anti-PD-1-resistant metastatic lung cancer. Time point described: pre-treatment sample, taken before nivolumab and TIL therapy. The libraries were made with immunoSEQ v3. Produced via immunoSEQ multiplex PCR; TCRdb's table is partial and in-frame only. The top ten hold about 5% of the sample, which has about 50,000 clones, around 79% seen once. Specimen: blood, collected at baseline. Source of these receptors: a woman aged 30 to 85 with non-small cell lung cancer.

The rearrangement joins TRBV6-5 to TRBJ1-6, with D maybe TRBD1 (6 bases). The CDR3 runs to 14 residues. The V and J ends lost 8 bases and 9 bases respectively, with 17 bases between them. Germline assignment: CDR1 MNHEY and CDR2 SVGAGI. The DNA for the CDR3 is TGTGCCAGCCACCACGGGTCAGGGGCTTCACCCCTCCACTTT. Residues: CASHHGSGASPLHF.

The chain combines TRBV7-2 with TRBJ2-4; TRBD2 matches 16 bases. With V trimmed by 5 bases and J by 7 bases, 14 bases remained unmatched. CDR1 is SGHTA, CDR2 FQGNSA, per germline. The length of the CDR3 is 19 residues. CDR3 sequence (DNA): TGTGCCAGCAGCCTGAAGCCGGGACTAGCGGGGGGGCCCACCAACATTCAGTACTTC. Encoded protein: CASSLKPGLAGGPTNIQYF. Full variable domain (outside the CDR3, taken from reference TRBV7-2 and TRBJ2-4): GAGVSQSPSNKVTEKGKDVELRCDPISGHTALYWYRQSLGQGLEFLIYFQGNSAPDKSGLPSDRFSAERTGGSVSTLTIQRTQQEDSAVYLCASSLKPGLAGGPTNIQYFGAGTRLSVL.

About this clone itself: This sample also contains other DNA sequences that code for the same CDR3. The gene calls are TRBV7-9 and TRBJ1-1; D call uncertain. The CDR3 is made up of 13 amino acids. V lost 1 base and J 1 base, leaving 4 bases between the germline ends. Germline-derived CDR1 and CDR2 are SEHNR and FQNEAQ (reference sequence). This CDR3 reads CASSLEGNTEAFF. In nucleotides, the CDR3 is TGTGCCAGCAGCTTAGAAGGGAACACTGAAGCTTTCTTT.

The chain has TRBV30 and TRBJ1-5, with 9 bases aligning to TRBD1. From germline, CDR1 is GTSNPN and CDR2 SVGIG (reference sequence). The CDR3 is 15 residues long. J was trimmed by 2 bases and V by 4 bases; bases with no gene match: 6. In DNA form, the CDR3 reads TGTGCCTGGACCCCGGGACAGGGAGGCAATCAGCCCCAGCATTTT. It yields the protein CAWTPGQGGNQPQHF.

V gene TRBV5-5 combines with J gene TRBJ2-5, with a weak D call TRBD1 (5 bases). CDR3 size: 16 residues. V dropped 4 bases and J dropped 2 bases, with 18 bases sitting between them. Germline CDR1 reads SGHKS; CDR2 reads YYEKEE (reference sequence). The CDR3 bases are TGTGCCAGCAGCCAGGACCCAGTCAGGGTTCAAGAGACCCAGTACTTC. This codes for CASSQDPVRVQETQYF.

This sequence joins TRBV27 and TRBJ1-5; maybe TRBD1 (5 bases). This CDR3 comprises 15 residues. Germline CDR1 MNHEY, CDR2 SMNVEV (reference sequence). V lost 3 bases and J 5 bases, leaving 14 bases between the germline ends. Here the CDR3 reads CASSFSQGPYQPQHF. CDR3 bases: TGTGCCAGCAGTTTTTCCCAGGGCCCCTATCAGCCCCAGCATTTT.

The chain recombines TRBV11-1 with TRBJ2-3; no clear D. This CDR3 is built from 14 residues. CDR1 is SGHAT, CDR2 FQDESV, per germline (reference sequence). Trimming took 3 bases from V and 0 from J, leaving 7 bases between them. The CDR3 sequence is CASSLTVSTDTQYF. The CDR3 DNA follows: TGTGCCAGCAGCTTGACGGTGAGCACAGATACGCAGTATTTT.

CDR3 nucleotides: TGTGCCAGCAGCGAGGAGGATACGCAGTATTTT. Translating gives CASSEEDTQYF. The rearrangement uses TRBV2 and TRBJ2-3; D is uncertain. This CDR3 spans 11 amino acids. V was trimmed by 6 bases and J by 6 bases, leaving 7 bases between them. Germline CDR1 SNHLY, CDR2 FYNNEI.

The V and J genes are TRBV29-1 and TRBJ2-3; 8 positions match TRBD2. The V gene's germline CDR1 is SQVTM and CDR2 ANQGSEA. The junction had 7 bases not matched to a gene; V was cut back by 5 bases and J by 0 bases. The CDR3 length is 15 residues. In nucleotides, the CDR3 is TGCAGCGTTCCCCGGGGGGGCGGGAGCACAGATACGCAGTATTTT. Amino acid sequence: CSVPRGGGSTDTQYF.

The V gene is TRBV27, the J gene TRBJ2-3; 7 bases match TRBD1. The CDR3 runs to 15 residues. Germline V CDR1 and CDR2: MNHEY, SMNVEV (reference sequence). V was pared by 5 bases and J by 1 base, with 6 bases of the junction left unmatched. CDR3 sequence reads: CASSTRTGGTDTQYF. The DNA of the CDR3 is TGTGCCAGCAGTACCCGGACAGGCGGCACAGATACGCAGTATTTT.

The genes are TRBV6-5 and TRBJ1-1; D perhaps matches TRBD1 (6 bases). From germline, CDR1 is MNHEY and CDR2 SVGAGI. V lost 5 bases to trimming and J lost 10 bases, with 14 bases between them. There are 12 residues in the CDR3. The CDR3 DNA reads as TGTGCCAGCAGTAACCCAGGGGTAGGAGCTTTCTTT. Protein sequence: CASSNPGVGAFF.

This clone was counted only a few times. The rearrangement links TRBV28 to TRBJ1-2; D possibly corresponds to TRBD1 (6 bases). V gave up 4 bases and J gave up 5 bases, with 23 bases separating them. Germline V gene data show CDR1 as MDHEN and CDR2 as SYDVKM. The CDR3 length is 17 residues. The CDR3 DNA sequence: TGTGCCAGCAGTTCACGGGTACGGACAGCCGTTCCGTATGGCTACACCTTC. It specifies CASSSRVRTAVPYGYTF.

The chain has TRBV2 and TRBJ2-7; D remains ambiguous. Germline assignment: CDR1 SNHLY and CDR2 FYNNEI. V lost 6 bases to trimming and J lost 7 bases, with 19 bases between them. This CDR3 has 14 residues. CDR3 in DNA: TGTGCCAGCAGACCCCAGCTCAGCTACATGGAGCAGTACTTC. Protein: CASRPQLSYMEQYF. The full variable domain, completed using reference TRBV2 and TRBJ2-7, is EPEVTQTPSHQVTQMGQEVILRCVPISNHLYFYWYRQILGQKVEFLVSFYNNEISEKSEIFDDQFSVERPDGSNFTLKIRSTKLEDSAMYFCASRPQLSYMEQYFGPGTRLTVT.

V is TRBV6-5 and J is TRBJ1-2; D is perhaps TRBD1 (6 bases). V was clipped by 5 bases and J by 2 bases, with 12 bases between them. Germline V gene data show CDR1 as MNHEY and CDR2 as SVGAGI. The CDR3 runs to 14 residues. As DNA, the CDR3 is TGTGCCAGCAGTGGCGGGGGCTCGAACTATGGCTACACCTTC. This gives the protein CASSGGGSNYGYTF.

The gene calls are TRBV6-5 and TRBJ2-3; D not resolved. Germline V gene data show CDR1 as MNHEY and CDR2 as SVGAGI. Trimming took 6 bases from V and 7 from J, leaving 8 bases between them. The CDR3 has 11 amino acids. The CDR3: CASRSFHTQYF. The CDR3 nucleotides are TGTGCCAGCAGATCCTTCCATACGCAGTATTTT.

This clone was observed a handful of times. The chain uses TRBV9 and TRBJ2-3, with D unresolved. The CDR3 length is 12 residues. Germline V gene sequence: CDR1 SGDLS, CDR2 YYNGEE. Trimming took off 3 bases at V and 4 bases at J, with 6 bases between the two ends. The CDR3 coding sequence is TGTGCCAGCAGCGGAGTGTCAGATACGCAGTATTTT. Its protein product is CASSGVSDTQYF.

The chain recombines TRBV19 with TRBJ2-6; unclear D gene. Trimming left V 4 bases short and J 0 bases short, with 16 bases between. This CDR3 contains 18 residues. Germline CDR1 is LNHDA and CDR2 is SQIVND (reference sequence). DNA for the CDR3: TGTGCCAGTAGTAGTCTGAAGCGTAGCCACTCTGGGGCCAACGTCCTGACTTTC. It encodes CASSSLKRSHSGANVLTF.

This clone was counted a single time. For the CDR3, the DNA is TGTGCCAGCAGCTTAAGGAATCAGCCTGGTGGCTACACCTTC. It is translated as CASSLRNQPGGYTF. V usage is TRBV13 and J usage is TRBJ1-2; D is undetermined. The CDR3 covers 14 residues. The germline V gene has CDR1 PRHDT and CDR2 FYEKMQ (reference sequence). Deletions cut 2 bases from V and 7 bases from J, with 14 bases between.

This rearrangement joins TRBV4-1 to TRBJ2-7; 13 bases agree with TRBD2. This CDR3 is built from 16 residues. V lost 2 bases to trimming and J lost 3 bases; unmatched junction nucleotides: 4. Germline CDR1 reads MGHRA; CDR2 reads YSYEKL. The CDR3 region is CASSQPTSGRFYEQYF. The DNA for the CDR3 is TGCGCCAGCAGCCAACCGACTAGCGGGAGGTTCTACGAGCAGTACTTC.

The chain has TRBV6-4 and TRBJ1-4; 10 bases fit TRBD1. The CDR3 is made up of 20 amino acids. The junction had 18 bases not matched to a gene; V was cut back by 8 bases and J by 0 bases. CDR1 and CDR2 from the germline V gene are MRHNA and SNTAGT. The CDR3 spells CASPEDGTGERTATNEKLFF. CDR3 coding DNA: TGTGCCAGCCCGGAGGACGGGACAGGGGAGAGAACGGCAACTAATGAAAAACTGTTTTTT.

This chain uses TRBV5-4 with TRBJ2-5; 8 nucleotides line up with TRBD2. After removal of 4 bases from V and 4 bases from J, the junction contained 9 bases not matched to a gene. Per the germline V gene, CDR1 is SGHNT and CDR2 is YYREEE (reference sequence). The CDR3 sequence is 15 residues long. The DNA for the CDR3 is TGTGCCAGCAGCCCGGGGGGGGGATCACTAGAGACCCAGTACTTC. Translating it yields CASSPGGGSLETQYF. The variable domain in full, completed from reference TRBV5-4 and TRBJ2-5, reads ETGVTQSPTHLIKTRGQQVTLRCSSQSGHNTVSWYQQALGQGPQFIFQYYREEENGRGNFPPRFSGLQFPNYSSELNVNALELDDSALYLCASSPGGGSLETQYFGPGTRLLVL.

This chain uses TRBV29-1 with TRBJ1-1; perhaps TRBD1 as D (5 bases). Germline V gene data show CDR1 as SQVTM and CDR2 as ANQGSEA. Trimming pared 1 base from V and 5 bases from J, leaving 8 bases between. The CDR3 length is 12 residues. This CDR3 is CSVEGGGTEAFF. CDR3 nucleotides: TGCAGCGTTGAAGGTGGGGGGACTGAAGCTTTCTTT.

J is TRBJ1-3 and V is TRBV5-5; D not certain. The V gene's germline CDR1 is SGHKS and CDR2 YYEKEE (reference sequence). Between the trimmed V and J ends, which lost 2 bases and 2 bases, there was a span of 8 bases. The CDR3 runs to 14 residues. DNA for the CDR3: TGTGCCAGCAGCTTAGCCGGGACTGGAAACACCATATATTTT. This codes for CASSLAGTGNTIYF. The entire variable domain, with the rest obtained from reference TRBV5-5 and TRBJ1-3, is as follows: DAGVTQSPTHLIKTRGQQVTLRCSPISGHKSVSWYQQVLGQGPQFIFQYYEKEERGRGNFPDRFSARQFPNYSSELNVNALLLGDSALYLCASSLAGTGNTIYFGEGSWLTVV.

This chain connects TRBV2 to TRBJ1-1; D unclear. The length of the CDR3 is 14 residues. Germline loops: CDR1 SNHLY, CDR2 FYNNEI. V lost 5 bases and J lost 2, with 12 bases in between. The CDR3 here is CASSLREGNTEAFF. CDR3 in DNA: TGTGCCAGCAGTCTGCGGGAGGGCAACACTGAAGCTTTCTTT.

CDR3 region: CASSPSRGLVGTGELFF. DNA for the CDR3: TGTGCCAGCAGCCCTTCCAGGGGTCTAGTCGGCACCGGGGAGCTGTTTTTT. The rearrangement joins TRBV7-8 to TRBJ2-2; D is perhaps TRBD1 (6 bases). V was clipped by 5 bases and J by 4 bases, with 20 bases between them. This CDR3 contains 17 residues. Germline CDR1 and CDR2: SGHVS and FQNEAQ.

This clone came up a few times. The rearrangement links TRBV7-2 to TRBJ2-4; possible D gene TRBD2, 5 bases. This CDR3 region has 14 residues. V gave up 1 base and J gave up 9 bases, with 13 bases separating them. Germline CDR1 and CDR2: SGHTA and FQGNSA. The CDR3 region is CASSLGRGRVIQYF. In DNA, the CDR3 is TGTGCCAGCAGCTTAGGCCGAGGGCGTGTCATTCAGTACTTC.